Listed below are T cell receptor beta chains from one sample, sequenced in a study of blood T cell repertoires in COVID-19. Libraries were prepared by immunoSEQ multiplex PCR; TCRdb keeps only in-frame clonotypes and omits some of them. This table has fewer than 65,000 clones, over 80% appearing once. Sequencing was done on a sample of peripheral blood. The receptors originated from a man aged 25 to 40 with COVID-19, enrolled during active disease. Each CDR3 is given with its conserved first and last residue. The D gene is left open where the match is weak. Clone size appears in some rows only: once, few, many, or a class for an expanded clone.

j_call v_call d_call clone_size cdr3_nt cdr3_aa
TRBJ1-2 TRBV30 . . TGTGCCTGGAATGAGGAGATCTATGGCTACACCTTC CAWNEEIYGYTF
TRBJ1-3 TRBV9 . . TGTGCCAGCAGCACACAGGTCGGTGGAAACACCATATATTTT CASSTQVGGNTIYF
TRBJ2-1 TRBV29-1 TRBD2 . TGCAGCGTTGGGGGAGCGGGAGGGCCGGGGAATGAGCAGTTCTTC CSVGGAGGPGNEQFF
TRBJ1-1 TRBV30 . . TGTGCCTGGAGTGTACATTTGGTACCTGAAGCTTTCTTT CAWSVHLVPEAFF
TRBJ1-1 TRBV7-6 TRBD1 . TGTGCCAGCAGCACTGGACAGGGGAGAACTGAAGCTTTCTTT CASSTGQGRTEAFF
TRBJ2-7 TRBV25-1 . . TGTGCCAGCAGTACAGGACGGTGGGAGCAGTACTTC CASSTGRWEQYF
TRBJ2-5 TRBV9 . . TGTGCCAGCAGTGCCGACTCGCAAGAGACCCAGTACTTC CASSADSQETQYF
TRBJ1-5 TRBV2 . . TGTGCCACCTCGGAAGGCCGGGGGAATCAGCCCCAGCATTTT CATSEGRGNQPQHF
TRBJ1-1 TRBV4-1 . . TGCGCCAGCAGCCACCGAGAGGGGGAGAACACTGAAGCTTTCTTT CASSHREGENTEAFF
TRBJ2-1 TRBV2 TRBD2 . TGTGCCAGCAGTGCCGCGGGAGTGCGGAACAATGAGCAGTTCTTC CASSAAGVRNNEQFF
TRBJ2-4 TRBV25-1 TRBD2 . TGTGCCAGCAGTGAATCCAGCGGGAGAAGTGGGGGAAACATTCAGTACTTC CASSESSGRSGGNIQYF
TRBJ2-2 TRBV29-1 . . TGCAGCGTTGAAGACACGGGCGGGCGGAACACCGGGGAGCTGTTTTTT CSVEDTGGRNTGELFF
TRBJ1-2 TRBV2 . . TGTGCCAGCAGTGAAAGGCTCGGGTGGGGAGATGGCTACACCTTC CASSERLGWGDGYTF
TRBJ2-7 TRBV19 . . TGTGCCAGTAGGGCCGGACACGGACCCTACGAGCAGTACTTC CASRAGHGPYEQYF
TRBJ2-1 TRBV7-9 . . TGTGCCAGCAGCTTCAATCGTCTAGCTCTCGGCGAGCAGTTCTTC CASSFNRLALGEQFF
TRBJ2-1 TRBV25-1 TRBD2 . TGTGCCAGCAGATCACTAGCGGGAGAGAGCTCCTACAATGAGCAGTTCTTC CASRSLAGESSYNEQFF
TRBJ2-7 TRBV28 . . TGTGCCAGCAGTATCAACAAATACGAGCAGTACTTC CASSINKYEQYF
TRBJ2-3 TRBV28 . . TGTGCCAGCAGTAAGCCCCCGCGGGATACGCAGTATTTT CASSKPPRDTQYF
TRBJ1-2 TRBV7-9 . . TGTGCCAGCAGCTTACCGGGACACCAGACCTATGGCTACACCTTC CASSLPGHQTYGYTF
TRBJ1-1 TRBV6-5 TRBD1 few TGTGCCAGCAGTTACGCCGGGACAGGGGGCTGGACTGAAGCTTTCTTT CASSYAGTGGWTEAFF
TRBJ1-2 TRBV27 . . TGTGCCAGCAGTTTAGGGCCCAGGGAGGTCTATGGCTACACCTTC CASSLGPREVYGYTF
TRBJ1-2 TRBV6-1 TRBD1 . TGTGCCAGCAGTGAACTTTCGGGACAGGCGATCTATGGCTACACCTTC CASSELSGQAIYGYTF
TRBJ1-1 TRBV24-1 TRBD1 . TGTGCCACCACGGACAGGGGGCACACTGAAGCTTTCTTT CATTDRGHTEAFF
TRBJ1-3 TRBV2 . few TGTGCCAGCACTATCACGGGGTCTGGAAACACCATATATTTT CASTITGSGNTIYF
TRBJ2-6 TRBV9 . . TGTGCCAGCAGCGTAGGTCGGGGGGCCAGCTCTGGGGCCAACGTCCTGACTTTC CASSVGRGASSGANVLTF
TRBJ1-5 TRBV5-1 . few TGCGCCAGCAGCTTGGGTACAGGAGGGGGCAATCAGCCCCAGCATTTT CASSLGTGGGNQPQHF
TRBJ2-5 TRBV7-9 . . TGTGCCAGCAGCTCCCAAGGGGTGGGGGAGACCCAGTACTTC CASSSQGVGETQYF
TRBJ2-2 TRBV2 . once TGTGCCAGCAACCCGGCCCAGGGGAACACCGGGGAGCTGTTTTTT CASNPAQGNTGELFF
TRBJ2-4 TRBV27 . . TGTGCCAGCAGTACACCCTCCCGTCTAGCCAAAAACATTCAGTACTTC CASSTPSRLAKNIQYF
TRBJ2-1 TRBV27 . . TGTGCCAGCAGTTTTTACAGGTACAATGAGCAGTTCTTC CASSFYRYNEQFF
TRBJ1-1 TRBV2 TRBD1 . TGTGCCAGCAGTGACGTAGGGGGCTACGGAGCTTTCTTT CASSDVGGYGAFF
TRBJ1-1 TRBV9 . . TGTGCCAGCAGCGTAGATGCCGGAGGGGCCACTGAAGCTTTCTTT CASSVDAGGATEAFF
TRBJ1-6 TRBV13 . . TGTGCCAGCAGCTTAGCTGGGAGCTCCTATAATTCACCCCTCCACTTT CASSLAGSSYNSPLHF
TRBJ1-4 TRBV7-2 TRBD1 . TGTGCCAGCAGCTTAGCGGGACAGGGGCTTAATAATGAAAAACTGTTTTTT CASSLAGQGLNNEKLFF
TRBJ2-1 TRBV30 . . TGTGCCTGGAGTTTCGGTGATGAGCAGTTCTTC CAWSFGDEQFF
TRBJ2-2 TRBV9 TRBD2 . TGTGCCAGCAGCGTAGCCGGGAGGGCCCTCGGGGAGCTGTTTTTT CASSVAGRALGELFF
TRBJ2-1 TRBV9 . . TGTGCCAGCAGCGTAGACGCGGCAGGGGTCGATGAGCAGTTCTTC CASSVDAAGVDEQFF
TRBJ2-3 TRBV16 . . TGTGCCAGCAGCCAATCTAGCGGTACTAGCACAGATACGCAGTATTTT CASSQSSGTSTDTQYF